This record covers a single T cell receptor beta chain. This CDR3 comprises 15 residues. The germline gives CDR1 SGHNT, CDR2 YYREEE (reference sequence). Trimming removed 4 bases at V and 3 bases at J, with 14 bases between. This sample is drawn from a study of blood T cell repertoires in COVID-19. Study information: The samples span acute and convalescent COVID-19 from the United States, Italy and Spain.

In the source study's methods: Nucleated cell counts were estimated from reference gene primer amplification. Libraries were prepared by immunoSEQ multiplex PCR; TCRdb keeps only in-frame clonotypes and omits some of them. The V and J calls and clone size come from that table; D and trimming were worked out from the DNA. The sample lists approximately 330,000 clones, about nine tenths seen once, with about 9.4% in the top ten. Sequences were obtained from PBMCs or T cells enriched from blood (not recorded which). The source of this sequence is a woman aged 30 to 39 who had recovered from COVID-19. This chain links TRBV5-4 with TRBJ1-3, with D unresolved. The CDR3 loop reads CASSETSFGGNTIYF. The DNA for the CDR3 is TGTGCCAGCAGCGAAACTTCATTCGGTGGAAACACCATATATTTT.